This T cell receptor (beta chain) stems from a study of early T cells in non-severe SARS-CoV-2 infection. Study overall: Sequencing input comprised bulk RNA from unsorted whole blood; chain pairing was not available.

Attachment of unique molecular identifiers was made to individual cDNA molecules. One entry per CDR3 protein, called by TCRdb with MiXCR from the 5' RACE reads. The repertoire consists of about 110,000 distinct CDR3 sequences, with around an eighth occurring once and the leading ten covering around 3%. Germline V CDR1 and CDR2: SGHVS, FQNEAQ. This CDR3 is 19 amino acids long. The junction had 9 bases not matched to a gene; V was cut back by 1 base and J by 0 bases. This clonotype was obtained from an adult who was a healthcare worker with PCR-confirmed SARS-CoV-2 infection or an uninfected control (not recorded which). Material: whole blood. The rearrangement links TRBV7-8 to TRBJ2-7; 13 bases align to TRBD2. The CDR3: CASSLGLAGGGISSYEQYF. CDR3 coding DNA: TGTGCCAGCAGCTTAGGACTAGCGGGGGGCGGAATTAGCTCCTACGAGCAGTACTTC.